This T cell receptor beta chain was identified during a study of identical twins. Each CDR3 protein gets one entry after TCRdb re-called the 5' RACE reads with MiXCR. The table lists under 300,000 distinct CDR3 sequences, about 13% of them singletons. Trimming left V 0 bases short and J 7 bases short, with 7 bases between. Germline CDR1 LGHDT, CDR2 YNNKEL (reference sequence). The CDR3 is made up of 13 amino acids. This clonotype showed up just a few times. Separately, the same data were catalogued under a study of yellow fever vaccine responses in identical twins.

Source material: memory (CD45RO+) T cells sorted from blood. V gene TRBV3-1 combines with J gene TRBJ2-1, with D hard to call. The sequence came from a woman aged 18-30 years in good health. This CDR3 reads CASSQDAGNEQFF. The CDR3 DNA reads TGTGCCAGCAGCCAAGATGCAGGTAATGAGCAGTTCTTC.